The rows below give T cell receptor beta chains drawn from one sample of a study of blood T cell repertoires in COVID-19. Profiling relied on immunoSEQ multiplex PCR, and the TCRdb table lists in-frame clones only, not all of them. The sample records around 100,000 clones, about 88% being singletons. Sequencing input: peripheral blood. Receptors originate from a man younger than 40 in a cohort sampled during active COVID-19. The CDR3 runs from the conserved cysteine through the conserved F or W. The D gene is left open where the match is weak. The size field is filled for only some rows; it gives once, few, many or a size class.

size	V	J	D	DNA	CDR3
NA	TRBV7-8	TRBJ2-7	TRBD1	TGTGCCAGCCTCGCTGGACAGGGGCCGGTCGAGCAGTACTTC	CASLAGQGPVEQYF
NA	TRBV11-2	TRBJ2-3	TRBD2	TGTGCCAGCAGCTTAGGTTCCCTAGCGGACGGGACAGATACGCAGTATTTT	CASSLGSLADGTDTQYF
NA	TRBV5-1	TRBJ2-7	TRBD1	TGCGCCAGCAGCTTGGTGGCAGGGGGTGGCTACGAGCAGTACTTC	CASSLVAGGGYEQYF
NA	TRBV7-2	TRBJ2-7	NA	TGTGCCAGCAGCTCGCAGACAGGATACTACGAGCAGTACTTC	CASSSQTGYYEQYF
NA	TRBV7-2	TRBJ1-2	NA	TGTGCCAGCAGCTTCCCCGGCACAGGGCGCTATGGCTACACCTTC	CASSFPGTGRYGYTF
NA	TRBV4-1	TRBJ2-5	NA	TGCGCCAGCACCGCAACAGGGTCGCGGGAGACCCAGTACTTC	CASTATGSRETQYF
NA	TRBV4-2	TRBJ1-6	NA	TGTGCCAGCAGCCAAGACGTCCAGGACAGATATAATTCACCCCTCCACTTT	CASSQDVQDRYNSPLHF
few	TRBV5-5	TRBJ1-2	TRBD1	TGTGCCAGCAGCTTGGAACAGGGGCACTATGGCTACACCTTC	CASSLEQGHYGYTF
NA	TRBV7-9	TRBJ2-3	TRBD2	TGTGCCAGCAGCTTATGGGGGACTAGCGGGGGGACAGATACGCAGTATTTT	CASSLWGTSGGTDTQYF
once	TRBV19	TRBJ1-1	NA	TGTGCCAGTAGTGACCAGGTCCTGGGCACTGAAGCTTTCTTT	CASSDQVLGTEAFF
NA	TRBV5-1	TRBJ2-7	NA	TGCGCCAGCAGCTTGGGGGCGCGGGGGCCCTACGAGCAGTACTTC	CASSLGARGPYEQYF
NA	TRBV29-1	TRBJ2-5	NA	TGCAGCGTTGATTTGGACTTTCGGACCCAGTACTTC	CSVDLDFRTQYF
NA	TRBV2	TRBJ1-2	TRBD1	TGTGCCAGCAGTGCGACAGGGAGTGGAGGCTACACCTTC	CASSATGSGGYTF
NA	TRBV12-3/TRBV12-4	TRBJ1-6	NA	TGTGCCAGCGGCCGTCCGAATTCACCCCTCCACTTT	CASGRPNSPLHF
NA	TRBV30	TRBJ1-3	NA	TGTGCCCTGGAATTGAGGAACACCATATATTTT	CALELRNTIYF
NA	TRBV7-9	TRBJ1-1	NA	TGTGCCAGCAGCTTCAGGGGAAACACTGAAGCTTTCTTT	CASSFRGNTEAFF
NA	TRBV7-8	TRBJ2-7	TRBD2	TGTGCCAGCAGCTTAGTCGGCGGGGGGCCTTCCTACGAGCAGTACTTC	CASSLVGGGPSYEQYF
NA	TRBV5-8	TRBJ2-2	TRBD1	TGTGCCAGCAGCTTGTGGGGTACAGGGGGCCGAACCGGGGAGCTGTTTTTT	CASSLWGTGGRTGELFF
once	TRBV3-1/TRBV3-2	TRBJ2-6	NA	TGTGCCAGCAGCTACTCTGGGGCCAACGTCCTGACTTTC	CASSYSGANVLTF
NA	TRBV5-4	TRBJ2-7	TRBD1	TGTGCCAGCAGCTTAACAACAGGGGGCGTCCACGAGCAGTACTTC	CASSLTTGGVHEQYF
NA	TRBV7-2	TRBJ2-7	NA	TGTGCCAGCAGCTTAACGGACGGGACCTACGAGCAGTACTTC	CASSLTDGTYEQYF
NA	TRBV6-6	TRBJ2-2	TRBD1	TGTGCCAGCAGCAGGACAGGGAAGGGGACCGGGGAGCTGTTTTTT	CASSRTGKGTGELFF
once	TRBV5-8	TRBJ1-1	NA	TGTGCCAGCAGCCGAGGACAGCTTGAAGCTTTCTTT	CASSRGQLEAFF
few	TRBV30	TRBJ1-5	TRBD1	TGTGCCTGGACGCCCGGGACAGGGGGCCTTCAGCCCCAGCATTTT	CAWTPGTGGLQPQHF
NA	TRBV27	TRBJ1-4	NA	TGTGCCAGCAGTCCGTTCGGTGAGAGGGCTAATGAAAAACTGTTTTTT	CASSPFGERANEKLFF
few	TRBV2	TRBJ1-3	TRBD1	TGTGCCAGCAGCAAGGGGACAGACGGAAACACCATATATTTT	CASSKGTDGNTIYF
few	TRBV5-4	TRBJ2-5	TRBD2	TGTGCCAGCAGCAGTGGGACTACCGAAGAGACCCAGTACTTC	CASSSGTTEETQYF
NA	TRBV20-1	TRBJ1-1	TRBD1	TGCAGTGCTAGTTCCACAGGGGGCGCGGTCGGGGACACTGAAGCTTTCTTT	CSASSTGGAVGDTEAFF
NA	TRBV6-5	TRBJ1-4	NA	TGTGCCAGCAGGCCAGGGTATGGAGCTAATGAAAAACTGTTTTTT	CASRPGYGANEKLFF
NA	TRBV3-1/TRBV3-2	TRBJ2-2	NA	TGTGCCAGCAGCCAAGACAGGGGAATATCCGGGGAGCTGTTTTTT	CASSQDRGISGELFF
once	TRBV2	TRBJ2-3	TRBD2	TGTGCCAGCAGTGAATTTGGGAAGCGGGGGGGCGCAGATACGCAGTATTTT	CASSEFGKRGGADTQYF
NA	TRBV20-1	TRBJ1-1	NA	TGCAGTGCTAGTATGCAGGGAGGGAACACTGAAGCTTTCTTT	CSASMQGGNTEAFF
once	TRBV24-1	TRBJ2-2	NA	TGTGCCACCAGTGATTTGCCAGCCGGGGAGCTGTTTTTT	CATSDLPAGELFF
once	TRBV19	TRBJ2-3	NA	TGTGCCAGTAGCTCATTGGGAGGGCCAGGGGGCACAGATACGCAGTATTTT	CASSSLGGPGGTDTQYF
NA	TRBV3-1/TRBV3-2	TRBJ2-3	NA	TGTGCCAGCAGCCTCGGGACACCCTCTGCAGATACGCAGTATTTT	CASSLGTPSADTQYF
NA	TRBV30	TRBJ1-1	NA	TGTGCCTGGAGCGGGGAGTATGGGACTGAAGCTTTCTTT	CAWSGEYGTEAFF
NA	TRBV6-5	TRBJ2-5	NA	TGTGCCAGCAGTACCACGGGTTTGGAGACCCAGTACTTC	CASSTTGLETQYF
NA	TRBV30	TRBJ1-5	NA	TGTGCCTGGAGTGTACAGGGACCCTGGGGGCAGCCCCAGCATTTT	CAWSVQGPWGQPQHF
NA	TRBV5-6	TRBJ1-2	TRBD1	TGTGCCAGCAGCCTACCGGGACAGGGGTTGGGTGGCTACACCTTC	CASSLPGQGLGGYTF
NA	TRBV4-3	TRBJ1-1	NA	TGCGCCAGCAGCGGTATGGCGAACACTGAAGCTTTCTTT	CASSGMANTEAFF
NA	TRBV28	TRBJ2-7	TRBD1	TGTGCCAGCTACCGGGCAGGGGGCGCTTACGAGCAGTACTTC	CASYRAGGAYEQYF
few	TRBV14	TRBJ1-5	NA	TGTGCCAGCAGCCAACTGGGGAGGGGTCAGCCCCAGCATTTT	CASSQLGRGQPQHF
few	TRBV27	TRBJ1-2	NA	TGTGCCAGCAGCCCCGCCGTACAGAGCAGCTATGGCTACACCTTC	CASSPAVQSSYGYTF
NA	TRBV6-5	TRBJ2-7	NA	TGTGCCAGCAGGAACACCCCCGGGGGAGCTAGTGAGTACTTC	CASRNTPGGASEYF
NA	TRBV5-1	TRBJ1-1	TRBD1	TGCGCCAGCAGCTTGTTGGGACAGGGGCTTTACACTGAAGCTTTCTTT	CASSLLGQGLYTEAFF
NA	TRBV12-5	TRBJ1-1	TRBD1	TGTGCTAGTGGCCCCGGACAGGGCAACACTGAAGCTTTCTTT	CASGPGQGNTEAFF
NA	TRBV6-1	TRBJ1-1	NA	TGTGCCAGCAGTGAATACGGGGGGAACACTGAAGCTTTCTTT	CASSEYGGNTEAFF
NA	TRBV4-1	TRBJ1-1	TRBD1	TGCGCCAGCAGAGAAGATGTGGGACAGGGGGAAAACACTGAAGCTTTCTTT	CASREDVGQGENTEAFF
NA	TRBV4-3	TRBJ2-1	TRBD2	TGCGCCAGCAGCCAAGCTCTAGCGGGGGACTACAATGAGCAGTTCTTC	CASSQALAGDYNEQFF
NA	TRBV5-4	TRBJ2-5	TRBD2	TGTGCCAGCAGCTCACGAGGACTAGCGGGGCCCCAAGAGACCCAGTACTTC	CASSSRGLAGPQETQYF
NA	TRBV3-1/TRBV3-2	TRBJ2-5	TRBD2	TGTGCCAGCAGCCGGTACCAGACTAGCGAAGAGACCCAGTACTTC	CASSRYQTSEETQYF